These 27 T cell receptor beta chains share one sample of origin, sequenced in a study of blood T cell repertoires in COVID-19. Data came from immunoSEQ multiplex PCR; TCRdb stores just in-frame clones and leaves some out. The sample lists around 210,000 clones, 65% to 90% occurring once. What was sequenced was peripheral blood. These receptors all come from a man aged 50 or older with COVID-19, enrolled during active disease.

V is TRBV9 and J is TRBJ2-5; 12 bases are shared with TRBD1. The CDR3 has 17 residues. Germline loops: CDR1 SGDLS, CDR2 YYNGEE. V lost 0 bases to trimming and J lost 5 bases; unmatched junction nucleotides: 8. DNA for the CDR3: TGTGCCAGCAGCGTAGCTTTTTCGGGACAGGGGGCCGAGACCCAGTACTTC. It specifies CASSVAFSGQGAETQYF.

The rearrangement joins TRBV3-1 (or the pseudogene TRBV3-2) to TRBJ2-7; tentative D call: TRBD1 (6 bases). Germline CDR1 reads LGHDT; CDR2 reads YNNKEL (reference sequence). Trimming stripped 4 bases from V and 3 bases from J, with 10 bases between. This CDR3 spans 13 amino acids. CDR3 in DNA: TGTGCCAGCAGCCTGGGGGCCAGCTACGAGCAGTACTTC. Amino acid sequence: CASSLGASYEQYF.

This chain connects TRBV6-2 or TRBV6-3 to TRBJ2-7, with 9 bases matching TRBD2. The CDR3 is 16 residues long. Germline V gene sequence: CDR1 MNHEY, CDR2 SVGEGT. With 5 bases clipped from V and 2 bases from J, the junction kept 10 bases outside the gene matches. The CDR3 coding sequence is TGTGCCAGCAGTCGCAACCTAGCGGGGATCCCCTACGAGCAGTACTTC. It yields the protein CASSRNLAGIPYEQYF.

There are a few counts of this clone. V and J are TRBV6-5 and TRBJ2-1; perhaps TRBD2 as D (5 bases). From germline, CDR1 is MNHEY and CDR2 SVGAGI. This CDR3 has 13 amino acids. Trimming removed 8 bases at V and 8 bases at J, with 16 bases between. As DNA, the CDR3 is TGTGCCAGCTCAACGGTGGAGGAGGATGAGCAGTTCTTC. Protein sequence: CASSTVEEDEQFF.

This clone was detected once. The CDR3: CASSLDGLARPEAFF. As DNA, the CDR3 is TGTGCCAGCAGCTTAGATGGCCTGGCGAGGCCGGAAGCTTTCTTT. The chain links TRBV7-9 to TRBJ1-1; D ambiguous. Germline CDR1 reads SEHNR; CDR2 reads FQNEAQ (reference sequence). The CDR3 contains 15 residues. Trimming shortened V by 1 base and J by 8 bases, and 17 bases separated the two germline ends.

This chain connects TRBV7-2 to TRBJ1-6; no clear D gene. CDR1 is SGHTA and CDR2 is FQGNSA in the germline V gene. Trimming took off 3 bases at V and 10 bases at J, with 13 bases between the two ends. The CDR3 is 14 amino acids. CDR3 loop: CASSFPLAGSPLHF. The CDR3 bases are TGTGCCAGCAGCTTCCCCCTGGCGGGGTCACCCCTCCACTTT.

This clone was recorded only once. This chain joins TRBV18 and TRBJ1-4, with D possibly TRBD1 on 5 matching bases. This CDR3 is built from 16 residues. Trimming left V 3 bases short and J 0 bases short, with 11 bases between. CDR1 is KGHSH, CDR2 LQKENI, per germline. This CDR3 reads CASSPATVATNEKLFF. The CDR3, as DNA: TGTGCCAGCTCACCGGCGACAGTAGCAACTAATGAAAAACTGTTTTTT. The variable domain in full, with the rest retrieved from reference TRBV18 and TRBJ1-4, is NAGVMQNPRHLVRRRGQEARLRCSPMKGHSHVYWYRQLPEEGLKFMVYLQKENIIDESGMPKERFSAEFPKEGPSILRIQQVVRGDSAAYFCASSPATVATNEKLFFGSGTQLSVL.

The chain has TRBV19 and TRBJ1-2, with unresolved D. This CDR3 region has 14 residues. Germline CDR1 and CDR2: LNHDA and SQIVND (reference sequence). Between the trimmed V and J ends, which lost 3 bases and 8 bases, there was a span of 16 bases. CDR3 DNA sequence: TGTGCCAGTAGTATGTCGGGAGCGGGTTTGGGCTACACCTTC. Encoded protein: CASSMSGAGLGYTF.

The CDR3 reads CASSRAIRSGRMNTEAFF. For the CDR3, the DNA is TGTGCCAGCTCCCGCGCTATCAGATCAGGGAGGATGAACACTGAAGCTTTCTTT. The chain carries TRBV18 and TRBJ1-1; possibly TRBD1 for D (5 bases). Germline CDR1 KGHSH, CDR2 LQKENI. Trimming took 6 bases from V and 0 from J, leaving 23 bases between them. The CDR3 totals 18 residues.

V and J are TRBV11-1 and TRBJ2-7; 9 bases map to TRBD1. Losses at the gene ends were 4 bases for V and 2 bases for J; bases not matched to a gene: 3. CDR3 size: 14 residues. Germline-derived CDR1 and CDR2 are SGHAT and FQDESV (reference sequence). The CDR3 loop reads CASSSGTGTYEQYF. CDR3 DNA: TGTGCCAGCAGCTCCGGGACAGGGACCTACGAGCAGTACTTC.

This clone was found once. The sample holds other DNA sequences that translate to the same CDR3. The rearrangement links TRBV5-1 to TRBJ2-3, with TRBD2 identical over 9 bases. Unmatched junction bases numbered 1, after V lost 1 base and J lost 1 base. The CDR3 runs to 15 residues. The germline V gene has CDR1 SGHRS and CDR2 YFSETQ. The CDR3 region has the DNA TGCGCCAGCAGCTTGTTAGCGGGGGGCACAGATACGCAGTATTTT. Translating gives CASSLLAGGTDTQYF.

The CDR3 bases are TGTGCCAGCAGCGTAGAGCTCAGGGTCCACACCGGGGAGCTGTTTTTT. Translation: CASSVELRVHTGELFF. The V gene is TRBV9, the J gene TRBJ2-2, with TRBD1 as a possible D gene (5 bases). CDR1 and CDR2 (germline): SGDLS, YYNGEE. The germline V and J ends were trimmed by 0 bases and 3 bases, with 12 bases remaining between them. The length of the CDR3 is 16 residues.

The chain has TRBV9 and TRBJ1-1; TRBD1 matches at 8 bases. This CDR3 comprises 15 residues. The germline CDR1 and CDR2 sequences are SGDLS and YYNGEE. Trimming took 0 bases from V and 3 from J; bases not matched to a gene: 4. CDR3 nucleotides: TGTGCCAGCAGCGTAGTGGACAGGGCCTACACTGAAGCTTTCTTT. Amino acids: CASSVVDRAYTEAFF.

This rearrangement joins TRBV24-1 to TRBJ2-7; 12 nucleotides match TRBD2. V lost 4 bases to trimming and J lost 5 bases; unmatched junction nucleotides: 8. Per the germline V gene, CDR1 is KGHDR and CDR2 is SFDVKD. The CDR3 runs 16 residues. This chain's CDR3 is CATSDGGLAGNHEQYF. For the CDR3, the DNA is TGTGCCACCAGTGACGGTGGACTAGCGGGGAACCACGAGCAGTACTTC.

The chain uses TRBV2 and TRBJ1-2; D remains ambiguous. This CDR3 has 11 amino acids. With 3 bases removed from V and 5 bases from J, the gap between germline ends came to 4 bases. Germline V gene data show CDR1 as SNHLY and CDR2 as FYNNEI. The CDR3 coding sequence is TGTGCCAGCAGTGACCAATATGGCTACACCTTC. It codes for CASSDQYGYTF.

CDR3 loop: CAIQGYTGYEQYF. CDR3 coding DNA: TGTGCCATCCAGGGCTATACAGGGTACGAGCAGTACTTC. The chain links TRBV10-3 to TRBJ2-7; D perhaps matches TRBD1 (6 bases). Between the trimmed V and J ends, which lost 8 bases and 4 bases, there was a span of 15 bases. The CDR3 consists of 13 residues. Germline V gene lookup returns CDR1 ENHRY and CDR2 SYGVKD.

This chain connects TRBV10-3 to TRBJ1-1, with D perhaps TRBD1 (5 bases). CDR3 length: 15 residues. Germline loops: CDR1 ENHRY, CDR2 SYGVKD. The germline V and J ends were trimmed by 6 bases and 1 base, with 15 bases remaining between them. The CDR3: CAIRDTGFKNTEAFF. The CDR3 DNA sequence: TGTGCCATCAGGGATACAGGCTTCAAGAACACTGAAGCTTTCTTT.

The chain couples TRBV24-1 to TRBJ2-7, with 8 bases fitting TRBD1. CDR3 length equals 16 residues. Germline V gene data show CDR1 as KGHDR and CDR2 as SFDVKD. V lost 2 bases to trimming and J lost 4 bases; unmatched junction nucleotides: 9. For the CDR3, the DNA is TGTGCCACCAGTGATTCGGGACAGGCCCCCACGTACGAGCAGTACTTC. Its translation: CATSDSGQAPTYEQYF.

The chain carries TRBV4-1 and TRBJ2-6, with TRBD1 as a possible D gene (6 bases). V lost 1 base, J lost 0 bases, and 16 bases lay in between. The germline gives CDR1 MGHRA, CDR2 YSYEKL. This CDR3 has 19 amino acids. The CDR3 DNA follows: TGCGCCAGCAGCCAAGGCCAACAGGGCATCGGCTCTGGGGCCAACGTCCTGACTTTC. It codes for CASSQGQQGIGSGANVLTF.

This clone was counted between two and nine times. The rearrangement joins TRBV9 to TRBJ2-5; D is perhaps TRBD2 (5 bases). V was cut by 4 bases and J by 1 base, with 11 bases left in between. Germline lookup yields CDR1 SGDLS and CDR2 YYNGEE. The CDR3 sequence is 14 residues long. The CDR3 spells CASSSSGPQETQYF. CDR3 DNA sequence: TGTGCCAGCAGCTCCAGCGGACCCCAAGAGACCCAGTACTTC.

This clone was picked up one time. This chain uses TRBV7-9 with TRBJ2-1; 10 nucleotides line up with TRBD1. The germline CDR1 and CDR2 sequences are SEHNR and FQNEAQ (reference sequence). This CDR3 contains 15 residues. The junction had 7 bases not matched to a gene; V was cut back by 4 bases and J by 7 bases. CDR3 residues: CASSSGQGVGNEQFF. CDR3 DNA sequence: TGTGCCAGCAGCTCAGGACAGGGGGTAGGAAATGAGCAGTTCTTC.

This clone was found once. The chain carries TRBV24-1 and TRBJ2-3; 8 positions agree with TRBD1. The germline gives CDR1 KGHDR, CDR2 SFDVKD. V was pared by 4 bases and J by 3 bases, with 8 bases of the junction left unmatched. The length of the CDR3 is 16 residues. CDR3 nucleotides: TGTGCCACCAGTGACCCAGGGGGCCCGGGGACAGATACGCAGTATTTT. Its protein is CATSDPGGPGTDTQYF.

V is TRBV20-1 and J is TRBJ2-7; D is uncertain. Germline assignment: CDR1 DFQATT and CDR2 SNEGSKA (reference sequence). CDR3 length equals 11 residues. The V end was cut by 7 bases, the J end by 3 bases, with 10 bases between. The CDR3 region has the DNA TGCAGTGGAAATCAGTTCTACGAGCAGTACTTC. It yields the protein CSGNQFYEQYF.

V usage is TRBV27 and J usage is TRBJ2-3, with 7 positions matching TRBD1. J gave up 4 bases and V 3 bases, and 10 bases lay outside the gene matches. The CDR3 has 16 residues. The germline V gene encodes CDR1 MNHEY and CDR2 SMNVEV (reference sequence). The CDR3 region has the DNA TGTGCCAGCAGTTTGACGGGACAGAGATTATCAGATACGCAGTATTTT. It is translated as CASSLTGQRLSDTQYF.

V is TRBV9 and J is TRBJ2-3; TRBD2 agrees at 10 bases. Germline CDR1 and CDR2: SGDLS and YYNGEE. The CDR3 extends over 16 amino acids. Trimming took 0 bases from V and 4 from J; bases not matched to a gene: 5. CDR3 nucleotide sequence: TGTGCCAGCAGCGTAGGCCCTAGCGGGGGTGCAGATACGCAGTATTTT. It translates to CASSVGPSGGADTQYF.

CDR3 protein: CASILPGGGYEQYF. The CDR3 bases are TGTGCCAGCATCCTACCGGGGGGCGGGTACGAGCAGTACTTC. V is TRBV7-8 and J is TRBJ2-7, with D tentatively TRBD2 (7 bases). The CDR3 runs to 14 residues. The germline V gene has CDR1 SGHVS and CDR2 FQNEAQ. The ends were cut back, 7 bases at V and 4 bases at J, with 17 bases in the middle.

As to this clone: Within the sample, other DNA sequences also encode this same CDR3. The J gene is TRBJ2-1, the V gene TRBV27; weak D call: TRBD2 (6 bases). This CDR3 contains 15 residues. CDR1 and CDR2 (germline): MNHEY, SMNVEV (reference sequence). The germline V and J ends were trimmed by 4 bases and 3 bases, with 13 bases remaining between them. The CDR3 reads CASSSGTGGYNEQFF. CDR3 DNA sequence: TGTGCCAGCAGTTCCGGGACTGGAGGCTACAATGAGCAGTTCTTC.